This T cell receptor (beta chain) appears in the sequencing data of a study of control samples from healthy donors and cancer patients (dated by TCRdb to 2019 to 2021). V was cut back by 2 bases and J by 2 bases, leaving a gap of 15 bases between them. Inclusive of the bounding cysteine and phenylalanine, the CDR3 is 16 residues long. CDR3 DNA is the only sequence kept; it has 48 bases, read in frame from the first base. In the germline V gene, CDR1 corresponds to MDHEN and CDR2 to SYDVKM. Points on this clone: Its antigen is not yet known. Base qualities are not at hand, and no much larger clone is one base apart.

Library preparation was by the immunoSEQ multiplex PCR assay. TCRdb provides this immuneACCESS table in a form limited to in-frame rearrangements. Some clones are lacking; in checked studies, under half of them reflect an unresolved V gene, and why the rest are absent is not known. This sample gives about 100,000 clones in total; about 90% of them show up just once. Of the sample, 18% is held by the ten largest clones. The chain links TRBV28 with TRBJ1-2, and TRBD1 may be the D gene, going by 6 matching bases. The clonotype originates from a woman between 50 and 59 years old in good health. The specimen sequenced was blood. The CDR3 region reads CASSLRGTPTNYGYTF. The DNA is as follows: TGTGCCAGCAGTTTAAGGGGGACACCGACCAACTATGGCTACACCTTC.